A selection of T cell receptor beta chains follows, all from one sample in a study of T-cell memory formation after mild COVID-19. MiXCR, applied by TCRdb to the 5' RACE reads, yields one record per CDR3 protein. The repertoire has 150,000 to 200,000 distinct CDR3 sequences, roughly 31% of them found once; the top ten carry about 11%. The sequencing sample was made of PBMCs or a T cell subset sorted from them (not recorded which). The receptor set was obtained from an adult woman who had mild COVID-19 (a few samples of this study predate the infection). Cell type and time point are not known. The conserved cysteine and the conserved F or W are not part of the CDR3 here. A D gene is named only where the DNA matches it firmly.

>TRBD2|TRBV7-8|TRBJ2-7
ASSSGRLAGGFSYEQY
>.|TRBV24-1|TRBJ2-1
ATSDLGQGALDEQF
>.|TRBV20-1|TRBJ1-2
SARDRQKKTNYGYT
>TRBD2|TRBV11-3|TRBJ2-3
ASSSLFGSGNTDTQY
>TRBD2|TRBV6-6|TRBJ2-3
ASLPSGRMVDTQY
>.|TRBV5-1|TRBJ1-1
ASSYQGNTEAF
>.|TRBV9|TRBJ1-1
ASSPRTENTEAF
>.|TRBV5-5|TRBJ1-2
ASSGDGYGYT
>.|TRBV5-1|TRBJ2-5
ASSLDGRDLQETQY
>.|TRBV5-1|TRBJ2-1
ASSRGGDHNEQF
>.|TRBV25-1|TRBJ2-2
ASSEFRGSTGELF